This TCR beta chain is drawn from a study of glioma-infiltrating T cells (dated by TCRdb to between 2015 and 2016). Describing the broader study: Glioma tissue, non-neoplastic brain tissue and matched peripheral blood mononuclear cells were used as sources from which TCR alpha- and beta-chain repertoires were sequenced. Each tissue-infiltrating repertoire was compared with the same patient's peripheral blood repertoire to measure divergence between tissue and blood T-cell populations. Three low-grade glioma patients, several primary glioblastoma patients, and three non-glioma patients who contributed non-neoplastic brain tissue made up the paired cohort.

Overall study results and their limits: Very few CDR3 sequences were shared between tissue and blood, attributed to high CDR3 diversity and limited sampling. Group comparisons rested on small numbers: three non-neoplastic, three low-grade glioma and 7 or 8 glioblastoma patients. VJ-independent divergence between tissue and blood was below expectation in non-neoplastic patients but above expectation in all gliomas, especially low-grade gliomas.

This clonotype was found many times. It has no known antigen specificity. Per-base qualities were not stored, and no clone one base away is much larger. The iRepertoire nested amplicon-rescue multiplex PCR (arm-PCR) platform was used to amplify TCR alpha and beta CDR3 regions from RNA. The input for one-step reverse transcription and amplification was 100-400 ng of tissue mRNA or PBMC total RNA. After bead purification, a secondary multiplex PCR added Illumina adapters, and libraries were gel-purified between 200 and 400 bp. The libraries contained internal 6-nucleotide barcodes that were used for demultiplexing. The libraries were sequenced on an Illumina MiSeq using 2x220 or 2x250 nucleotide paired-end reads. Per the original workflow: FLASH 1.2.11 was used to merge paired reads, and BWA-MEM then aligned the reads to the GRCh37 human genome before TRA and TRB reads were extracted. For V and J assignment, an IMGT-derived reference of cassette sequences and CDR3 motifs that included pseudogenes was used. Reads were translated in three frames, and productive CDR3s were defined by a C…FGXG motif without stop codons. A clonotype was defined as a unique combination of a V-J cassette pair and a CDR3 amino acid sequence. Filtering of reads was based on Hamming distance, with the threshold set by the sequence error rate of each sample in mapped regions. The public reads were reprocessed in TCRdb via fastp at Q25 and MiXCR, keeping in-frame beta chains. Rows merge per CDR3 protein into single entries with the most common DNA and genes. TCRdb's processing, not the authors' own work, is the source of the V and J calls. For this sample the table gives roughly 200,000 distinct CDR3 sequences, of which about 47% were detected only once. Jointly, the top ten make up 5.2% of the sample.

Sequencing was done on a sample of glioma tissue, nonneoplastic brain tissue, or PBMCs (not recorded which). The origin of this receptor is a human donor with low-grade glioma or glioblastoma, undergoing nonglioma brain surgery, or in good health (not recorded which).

The DNA sequence reads TGTGCCAGCAGTACCCTCGGGATGGGCACAGATACGCAGTATTTT. Translated, it gives CASSTLGMGTDTQYF. The chain joins TRBV27 to TRBJ2-3, and possibly TRBD2, on 5 matching bases. From the germline V gene (reference sequence), CDR1 is MNHEY and CDR2 is SMNVEV. V loses 5 bases of germline sequence and J loses 1 base, and the interval between the two ends is 13 bases. Including the terminal cysteine and phenylalanine, the CDR3 comprises 15 residues. The sequence is cut down to CDR3 DNA, 45 bases in frame from base 1.